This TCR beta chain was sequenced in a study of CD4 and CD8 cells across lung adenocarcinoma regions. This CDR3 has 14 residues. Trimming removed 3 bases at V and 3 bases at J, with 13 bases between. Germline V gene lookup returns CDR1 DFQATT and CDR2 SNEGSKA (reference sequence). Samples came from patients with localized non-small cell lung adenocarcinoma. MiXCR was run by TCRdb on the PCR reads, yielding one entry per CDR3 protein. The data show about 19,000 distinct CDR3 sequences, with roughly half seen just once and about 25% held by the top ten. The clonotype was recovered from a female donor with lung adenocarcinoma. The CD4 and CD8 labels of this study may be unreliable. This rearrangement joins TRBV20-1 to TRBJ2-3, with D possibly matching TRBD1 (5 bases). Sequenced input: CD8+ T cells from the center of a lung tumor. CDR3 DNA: TGCAGTGCTAGCGACAGTTCGCGGACAGATACGCAGTATTTT. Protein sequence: CSASDSSRTDTQYF.